The 4 T cell receptor beta chains below all came from one sample that was sequenced in a study of blood T cells in healthy people across ages. Combining a sample-barcoded 5' primer with a J-beta primer mix, a second PCR ran for roughly 7 to 12 cycles. From the 5' RACE reads, TCRdb called clonotypes with MiXCR, one entry per CDR3 protein. This table holds roughly 1.7 million distinct CDR3 sequences, 30% to 40% found once. The sequenced sample was blood. Source of these receptors: a young woman in good health.

This clonotype was picked up a small number of times. The V call is TRBV3-1, the J call TRBJ2-1; perhaps TRBD2 as D (6 bases). Looked up from germline, CDR1 is LGHDT and CDR2 is YNNKEL (reference sequence). Trimming cost V 2 bases and J 6 bases, with 17 bases left between them. The CDR3 is made up of 16 amino acids. CDR3 sequence: CASSQHTWGLGNEQFF. The DNA of the CDR3 is TGTGCCAGCAGCCAACACACCTGGGGACTTGGCAATGAGCAGTTCTTC.

The chain joins TRBV12-5 to TRBJ1-1; 8 bases fit TRBD1. The CDR3 contains 16 residues. CDR1 is LGHNT, CDR2 FRNRAP, per germline. The V and J ends lost 6 bases and 3 bases, in that order; junction bases with no gene match: 12. The CDR3 sequence is CASGSSGQGADTEAFF. The CDR3 DNA follows: TGTGCTAGTGGATCCTCCGGACAGGGAGCGGACACTGAAGCTTTCTTT.

J is TRBJ2-7 and V is TRBV6-1, with D uncertain. Germline assignment: CDR1 MNHNS and CDR2 SASEGT. This CDR3 contains 12 residues. Trimming left V 7 bases short and J 0 bases short, with 7 bases between. For the CDR3, the DNA is TGTGCCAGCACCCTCCCCTCCTACGAGCAGTACTTC. Protein sequence: CASTLPSYEQYF.

The J gene is TRBJ2-7, the V gene TRBV3-1; D is perhaps TRBD2 (6 bases). The CDR3 is 15 amino acids. Looked up from germline, CDR1 is LGHDT and CDR2 is YNNKEL (reference sequence). V was pared by 7 bases and J by 0 bases, with 16 bases between. DNA for the CDR3: TGTGCCAGCACCGCCGGCCGGGGGAGCTCCTACGAGCAGTACTTC. Translation gives CASTAGRGSSYEQYF.